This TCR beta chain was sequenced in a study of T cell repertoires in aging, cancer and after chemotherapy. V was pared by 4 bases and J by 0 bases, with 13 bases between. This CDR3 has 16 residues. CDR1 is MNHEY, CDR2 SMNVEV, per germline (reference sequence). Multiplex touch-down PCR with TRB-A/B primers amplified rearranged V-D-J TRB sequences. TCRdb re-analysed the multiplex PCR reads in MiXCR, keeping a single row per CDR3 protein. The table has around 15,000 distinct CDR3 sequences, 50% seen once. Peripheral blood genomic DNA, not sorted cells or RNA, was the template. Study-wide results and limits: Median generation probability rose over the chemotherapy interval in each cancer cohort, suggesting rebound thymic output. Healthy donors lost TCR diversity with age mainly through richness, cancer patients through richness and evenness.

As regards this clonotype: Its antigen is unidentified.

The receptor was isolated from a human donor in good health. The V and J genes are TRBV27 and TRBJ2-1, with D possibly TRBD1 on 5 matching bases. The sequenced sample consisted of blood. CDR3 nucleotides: TGTGCCAGCAGTTCGGACACCCTAGGCTCCTACAATGAGCAGTTCTTC. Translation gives CASSSDTLGSYNEQFF.